This TCR beta chain is drawn from a study of T-cell memory formation after mild COVID-19. Study in general: TCR clusters were mostly donor specific. Study-wide findings and caveats: Shrinking CD4+ clones resided mostly in CM and EM, and CD8+ ones in EMRA.

Germline CDR1 reads DFQATT; CDR2 reads SNEGSKA (reference sequence). V dropped 4 bases and J dropped 2 bases, with 8 bases sitting between them. The CDR3 covers 13 residues. As to this clonotype: Its specificity is unknown.

TCRdb redid the calling of the 5' RACE reads with MiXCR, one entry per CDR3 protein. The table lists a few hundred thousand distinct CDR3 sequences, roughly a fifth of them singletons. The TCR originated in a man aged 18 to 35 who had mild COVID-19 (a few samples of this study predate the infection). Cell type and time point are not known. The material sequenced was PBMCs or a T cell subset sorted from them (not recorded which). This chain connects TRBV20-1 to TRBJ1-4; weak D call: TRBD1 (6 bases). CDR3 residues: CSAKRGTNEKLFF. In DNA form, the CDR3 reads TGCAGTGCTAAGAGGGGGACTAATGAAAAACTGTTTTTT.